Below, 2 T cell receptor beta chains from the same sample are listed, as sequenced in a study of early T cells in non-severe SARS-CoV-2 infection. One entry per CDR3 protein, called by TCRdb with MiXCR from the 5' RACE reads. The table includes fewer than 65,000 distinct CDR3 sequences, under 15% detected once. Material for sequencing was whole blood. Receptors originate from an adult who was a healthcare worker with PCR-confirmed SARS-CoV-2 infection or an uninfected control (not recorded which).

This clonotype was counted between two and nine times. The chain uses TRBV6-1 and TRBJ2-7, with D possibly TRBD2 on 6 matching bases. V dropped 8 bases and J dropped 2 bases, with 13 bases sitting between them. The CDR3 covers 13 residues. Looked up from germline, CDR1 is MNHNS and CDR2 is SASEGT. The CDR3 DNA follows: TGTGCCAGCCGCTCCGGGAGTACCTACGAGCAGTACTTC. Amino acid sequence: CASRSGSTYEQYF.

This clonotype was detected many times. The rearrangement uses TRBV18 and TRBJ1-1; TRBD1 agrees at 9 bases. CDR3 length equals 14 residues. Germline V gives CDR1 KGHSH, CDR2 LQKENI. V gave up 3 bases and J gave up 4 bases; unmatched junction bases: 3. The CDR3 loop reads CASSPRTGATEAFF. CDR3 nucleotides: TGTGCCAGCTCACCGCGGACAGGGGCCACTGAAGCTTTCTTT.